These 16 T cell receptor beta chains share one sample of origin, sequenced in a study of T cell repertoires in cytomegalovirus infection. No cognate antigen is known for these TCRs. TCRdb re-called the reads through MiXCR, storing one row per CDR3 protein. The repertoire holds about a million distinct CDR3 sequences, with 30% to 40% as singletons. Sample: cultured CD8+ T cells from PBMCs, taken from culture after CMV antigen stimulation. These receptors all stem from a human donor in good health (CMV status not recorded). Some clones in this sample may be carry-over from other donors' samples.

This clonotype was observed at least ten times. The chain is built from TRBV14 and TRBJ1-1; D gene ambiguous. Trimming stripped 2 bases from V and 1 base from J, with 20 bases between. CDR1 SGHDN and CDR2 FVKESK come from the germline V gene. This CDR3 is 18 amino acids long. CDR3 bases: TGTGCCAGCAGCCAATACCTCTCGGGGTCCGTGACGAACACTGAAGCTTTCTTT. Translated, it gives CASSQYLSGSVTNTEAFF.

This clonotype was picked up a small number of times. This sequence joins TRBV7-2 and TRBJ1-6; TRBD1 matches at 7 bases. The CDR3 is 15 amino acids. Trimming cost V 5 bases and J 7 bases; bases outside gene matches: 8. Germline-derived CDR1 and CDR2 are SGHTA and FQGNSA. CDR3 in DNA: TGTGCCAGCAGCCCAACAGGGGCACCCAATTCACCCCTCCACTTT. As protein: CASSPTGAPNSPLHF. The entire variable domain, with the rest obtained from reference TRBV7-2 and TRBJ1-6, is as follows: GAGVSQSPSNKVTEKGKDVELRCDPISGHTALYWYRQSLGQGLEFLIYFQGNSAPDKSGLPSDRFSAERTGGSVSTLTIQRTQQEDSAVYLCASSPTGAPNSPLHFGNGTRLTVT.

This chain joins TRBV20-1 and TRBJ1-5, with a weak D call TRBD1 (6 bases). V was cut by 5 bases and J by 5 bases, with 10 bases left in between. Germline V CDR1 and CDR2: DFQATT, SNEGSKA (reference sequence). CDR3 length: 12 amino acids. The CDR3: CSASGADQPQHF. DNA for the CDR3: TGCAGTGCTTCGGGGGCCGATCAGCCCCAGCATTTT.

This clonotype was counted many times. CDR3 loop: CASSPRTSGQETQYF. CDR3 DNA: TGTGCCAGCAGCCCCCGGACTAGCGGGCAAGAGACCCAGTACTTC. This chain joins TRBV7-6 and TRBJ2-5, with 11 positions matching TRBD2. From germline, CDR1 is SGHVS and CDR2 FNYEAQ. V gave up 5 bases and J gave up 2 bases; unmatched junction bases: 4. The CDR3 loop spans 15 amino acids.

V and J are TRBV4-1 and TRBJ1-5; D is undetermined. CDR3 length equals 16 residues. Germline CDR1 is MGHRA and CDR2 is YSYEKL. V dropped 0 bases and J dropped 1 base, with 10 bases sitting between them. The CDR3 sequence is CASSQEPHLSNQPQHF. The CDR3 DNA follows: TGCGCCAGCAGCCAAGAACCACATTTGAGCAATCAGCCCCAGCATTTT.

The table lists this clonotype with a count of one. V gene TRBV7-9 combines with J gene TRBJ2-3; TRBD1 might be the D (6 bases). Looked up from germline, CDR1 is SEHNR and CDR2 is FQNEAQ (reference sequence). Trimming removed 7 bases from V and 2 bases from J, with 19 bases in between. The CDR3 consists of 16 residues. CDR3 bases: TGTGCCAGCACCCAAAGGATGAGGGACAACACAGATACGCAGTATTTT. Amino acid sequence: CASTQRMRDNTDTQYF. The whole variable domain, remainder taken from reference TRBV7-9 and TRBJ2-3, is DTGVSQNPRHKITKRGQNVTFRCDPISEHNRLYWYRQTLGQGPEFLTYFQNEAQLEKSRLLSDRFSAERPKGSFSTLEIQRTEQGDSAMYLCASTQRMRDNTDTQYFGPGTRLTVL.

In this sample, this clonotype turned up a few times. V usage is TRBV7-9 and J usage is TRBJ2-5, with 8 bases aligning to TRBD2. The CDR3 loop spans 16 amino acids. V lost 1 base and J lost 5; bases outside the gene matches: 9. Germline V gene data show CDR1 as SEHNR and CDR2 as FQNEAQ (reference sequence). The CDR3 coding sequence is TGTGCCAGCAGCTTAGTGGCGGGGGGATTTGGCGAGACCCAGTACTTC. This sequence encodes CASSLVAGGFGETQYF.

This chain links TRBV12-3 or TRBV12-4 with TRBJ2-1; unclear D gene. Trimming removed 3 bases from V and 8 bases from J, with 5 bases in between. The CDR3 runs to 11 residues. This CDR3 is CASSLNYEQFF. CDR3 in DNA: TGTGCCAGCAGTTTGAACTATGAGCAGTTCTTC.

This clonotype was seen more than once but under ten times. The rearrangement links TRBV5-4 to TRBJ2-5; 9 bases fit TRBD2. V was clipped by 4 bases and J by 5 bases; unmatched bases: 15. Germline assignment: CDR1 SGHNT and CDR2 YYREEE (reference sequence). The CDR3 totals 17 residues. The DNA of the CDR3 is TGTGCCAGCAGCCCCCGAAGGGAGCGGGGGGCCGACGAGACCCAGTACTTC. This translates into CASSPRRERGADETQYF.

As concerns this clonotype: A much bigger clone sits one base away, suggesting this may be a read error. This CDR3 reads CASSGGSGGADTQYF. The CDR3 nucleotides read TGTGCCAGCAGTGGCGGGAGCGGGGGGGCAGATACGCAGTATTTT. This chain joins TRBV6-4 and TRBJ2-3, with 10 bases fitting TRBD2. V lost 4 bases, J lost 4 bases, and 5 bases stayed unmatched. Germline CDR1 is MRHNA and CDR2 is SNTAGT. This CDR3 spans 15 amino acids.

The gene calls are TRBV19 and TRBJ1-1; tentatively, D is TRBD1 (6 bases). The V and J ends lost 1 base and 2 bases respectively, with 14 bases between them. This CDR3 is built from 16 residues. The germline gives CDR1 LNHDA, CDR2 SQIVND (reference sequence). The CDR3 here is CASSIGWTVENTEAFF. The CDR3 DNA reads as TGTGCCAGTAGTATAGGTTGGACAGTAGAAAACACTGAAGCTTTCTTT.

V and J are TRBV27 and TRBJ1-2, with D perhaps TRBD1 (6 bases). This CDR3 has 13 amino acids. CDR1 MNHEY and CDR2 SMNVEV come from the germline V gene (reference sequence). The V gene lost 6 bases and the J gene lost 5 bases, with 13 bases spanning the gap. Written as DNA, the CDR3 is TGTGCCAGCAGGGGGACATGGATGTATGGCTACACCTTC. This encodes CASRGTWMYGYTF.

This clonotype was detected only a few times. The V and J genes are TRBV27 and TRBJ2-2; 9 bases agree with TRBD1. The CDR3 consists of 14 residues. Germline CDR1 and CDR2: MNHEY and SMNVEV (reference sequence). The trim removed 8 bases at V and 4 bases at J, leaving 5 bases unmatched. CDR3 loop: CASGPGQGTGELFF. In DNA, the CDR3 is TGTGCCAGCGGACCGGGACAGGGCACCGGGGAGCTGTTTTTT.

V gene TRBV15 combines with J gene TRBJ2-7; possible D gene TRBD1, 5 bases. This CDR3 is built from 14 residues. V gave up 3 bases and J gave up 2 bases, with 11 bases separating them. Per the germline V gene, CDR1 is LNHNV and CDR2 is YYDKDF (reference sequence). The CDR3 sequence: CATSSIQGPYEQYV. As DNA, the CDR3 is TGTGCCACCAGCAGTATTCAGGGTCCCTACGAGCAGTACGTC.

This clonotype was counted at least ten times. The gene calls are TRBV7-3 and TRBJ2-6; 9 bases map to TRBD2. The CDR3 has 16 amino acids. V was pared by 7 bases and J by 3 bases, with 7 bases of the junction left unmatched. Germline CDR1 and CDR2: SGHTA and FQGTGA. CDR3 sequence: CASTSSGVDGANVLTF. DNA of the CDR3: TGTGCCAGCACCTCTAGCGGGGTAGATGGGGCCAACGTCCTGACTTTC.

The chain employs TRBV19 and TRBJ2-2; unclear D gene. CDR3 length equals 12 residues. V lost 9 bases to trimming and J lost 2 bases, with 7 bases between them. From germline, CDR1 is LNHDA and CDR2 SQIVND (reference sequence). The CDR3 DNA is TGTGCCAGCCTTGTCAACACCGGGGAGCTGTTTTTT. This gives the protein CASLVNTGELFF.